This entry features one TCR beta chain sequence. The antigen remains unidentified. This record belongs to a study of CD8 T cells in ankylosing spondylitis. Per germline, CDR1 DFQATT and CDR2 SNEGSKA (reference sequence). V shed 2 bases, J shed 2 bases, and the junction held 8 bases outside the gene matches. This CDR3 is built from 15 residues. The authors made TCR beta libraries by quantitative 5'-RACE with molecular barcodes. TCRdb recomputed calls from the 5' RACE reads with MiXCR, one row per CDR3 protein. Of 25,000 to 30,000 distinct CDR3 sequences in the sample, 7.9% were seen once. Points from the study as a whole: CD8+ by phenotype, disease-linked clones were relatively rare in peripheral blood. Disease-linked clones reportedly showed significant enrichment in matched ankylosing spondylitis synovial fluid.

V usage is TRBV20-1 and J usage is TRBJ2-7, with 8 bases identical to TRBD1. Sequences were obtained from blood. The TCR comes from a male donor with ankylosing spondylitis or in good health (not recorded which). This CDR3 reads CSARYGTGGTYEQYV. CDR3 DNA: TGCAGTGCTAGATACGGGACAGGTGGGACCTACGAGCAGTACGTC.